This TCR beta chain was retrieved from a study of T-cell reconstitution after alpha-beta-depleted transplantation in children. Study-level results: After transplant, at about two months, alpha-beta T cells were reportedly derived from several hundred expanded graft clones. Day-60 TCRbeta diversity that was high in some patients was derived from surviving recipient T cells and thymic progenitors. One year after transplant, T-cell counts and diversity came mostly from newly produced T cells.

The CDR3 loop spans 14 amino acids. Germline V lookup: CDR1 DFQATT, CDR2 SNEGSKA (reference sequence). V lost 3 bases, J lost 2 bases, and 7 bases stayed unmatched. This clonotype was seen many times. The antigen is undetermined. During its preparation, the TCRbeta library received unique molecular identifiers. Via MiXCR, TCRdb re-called the PCR reads, giving one row per CDR3 protein. The top ten clones hold around 17% of a sample with over 100,000 distinct CDR3 sequences, 6% to 9% of them seen once. The sample was PBMCs, taken before TCRalphabeta/CD19-depleted stem cell transplant. The clonotype comes from a boy aged 2 to 10 with acute lymphoblastic leukemia, due to receive a stem cell transplant. The V gene is TRBV20-1, the J gene TRBJ2-7, with TRBD1 identical over 7 bases. This CDR3 reads CSARGDRETYEQYF. Written as DNA, the CDR3 is TGCAGTGCTAGGGGAGACAGGGAAACCTACGAGCAGTACTTC.